Reported below is one T cell receptor beta chain. Generated by immunoSEQ multiplex PCR, the TCRdb table keeps only in-frame clones and is missing some. The sample includes 200,000 or so clones, over 80% of them seen just once. V was clipped by 3 bases and J by 7 bases, with 15 bases between them. Germline lookup yields CDR1 DFQATT and CDR2 SNEGSKA (reference sequence). This CDR3 is built from 13 residues. The data originate from a study of control samples from healthy donors and cancer patients. Sequenced material: blood. This TCR derives from a man under 40 in good health. The chain combines TRBV20-1 with TRBJ1-2, with no clear D. CDR3 bases: TGCAGTGCTAGTCAGGTTACACTTTTTGGCTACACCTTC. Protein: CSASQVTLFGYTF.